Below are 24 T cell receptor beta chains sequenced from a single sample in a study of CD8+CD57+ T cells in acquired aplastic anemia. Template material for TCR beta VDJ and CDR3 profiling consisted of genomic DNA. TCRdb redid the calling of the reads with MiXCR, one entry per CDR3 protein. This sample carries under 200,000 distinct CDR3 sequences, roughly 45% of them seen once, and the ten largest clones take approximately 1%. The specimen was sorted CD4+, CD8+, or CD8+CD57+ T cells (not recorded which) from PBMCs. Every receptor here comes from a human donor in good health.

The genes are TRBV15 and TRBJ2-7; no firm D call. Germline V gene lookup returns CDR1 LNHNV and CDR2 YYDKDF (reference sequence). The CDR3 is 13 amino acids. Trimming cost V 0 bases and J 3 bases, with 6 bases left between them. In nucleotides, the CDR3 is TGTGCCACCAGCAGAGATGTGGGCTACGAGCAGTACTTC. Amino acids: CATSRDVGYEQYF.

This clonotype occurred many times. J is TRBJ2-1 and V is TRBV19, with 7 bases lining up with TRBD2. Germline V CDR1 and CDR2: LNHDA, SQIVND (reference sequence). V shed 6 bases and J 7 bases; nucleotides not matched to a gene: 12. The CDR3 covers 15 residues. CDR3 protein: CASRRLAHSENEQFF. The CDR3 DNA reads TGTGCCAGTAGGCGACTAGCCCACTCGGAAAATGAGCAGTTCTTC.

This chain connects TRBV2 to TRBJ2-7; a weak D match, TRBD2 (6 bases). Germline V lookup: CDR1 SNHLY, CDR2 FYNNEI. V was shortened by 7 bases and J by 2 bases, with 15 bases between the two germline ends. The CDR3 has 14 residues. DNA of the CDR3: TGTGCCAGCACTCGGGCGGGACGGACCTACGAGCAGTACTTC. Translating it yields CASTRAGRTYEQYF.

The rearrangement links TRBV6-4 to TRBJ2-3; TRBD1 agrees at 10 bases. Unmatched junction bases numbered 2, after V lost 4 bases and J lost 4 bases. The germline V gene encodes CDR1 MRHNA and CDR2 SNTAGT. The CDR3 runs 14 residues. The CDR3 here is CASSGQGAADTQYF. The DNA for the CDR3 is TGTGCCAGCAGTGGACAGGGGGCCGCAGATACGCAGTATTTT.

This clonotype was detected many times. The chain uses TRBV5-1 and TRBJ2-1; 7 nucleotides align to TRBD1. Germline V gene sequence: CDR1 SGHRS, CDR2 YFSETQ. This CDR3 comprises 15 residues. The J segment lost 7 bases and the V segment lost 4 bases, leaving 11 bases of the junction unmatched. The CDR3 DNA reads as TGCGCCAGCAGCAAAAGGACAGGAGTCGTAAATGAGCAGTTCTTC. This gives the protein CASSKRTGVVNEQFF.

This clonotype was counted once. The chain links TRBV7-3 to TRBJ2-1; possibly TRBD2 for D (6 bases). V lost 1 base and J lost 2, with 15 bases in between. The CDR3 is made up of 17 amino acids. Germline CDR1 is SGHTA and CDR2 is FQGTGA. This CDR3 is CASSLRGVRGTYNEQFF. In DNA, the CDR3 is TGTGCCAGCAGCTTAAGGGGGGTGAGGGGAACCTACAATGAGCAGTTCTTC.

This clonotype was counted at least ten times. V gene TRBV29-1 combines with J gene TRBJ1-3; D possibly corresponds to TRBD1 (5 bases). The germline V gene has CDR1 SQVTM and CDR2 ANQGSEA. The germline V and J ends were trimmed by 4 bases and 3 bases, with 10 bases remaining between them. The CDR3 length is 13 residues. CDR3 nucleotides: TGCAGCGTTGTGGCAGGGATTGGAAACACCATATATTTT. Translated: CSVVAGIGNTIYF.

V gene TRBV20-1 combines with J gene TRBJ1-6; TRBD1 might be the D (5 bases). From germline, CDR1 is DFQATT and CDR2 SNEGSKA (reference sequence). Trimming cost V 0 bases and J 1 base, with 13 bases left between them. This CDR3 is built from 17 residues. The CDR3 region is CSARDREGSSYNSPLHF. For the CDR3, the DNA is TGCAGTGCTAGAGATCGGGAGGGGAGTTCCTATAATTCACCCCTCCACTTT.

The chain has TRBV5-4 and TRBJ1-4; no reliable D call. The germline V gene encodes CDR1 SGHNT and CDR2 YYREEE (reference sequence). The CDR3 contains 14 residues. Trimming stripped 3 bases from V and 7 bases from J, with 13 bases between. CDR3 protein: CASSWAGGGEKLFF. The CDR3 region has the DNA TGTGCCAGCAGCTGGGCAGGTGGTGGTGAAAAACTGTTTTTT.

The genes are TRBV4-2 and TRBJ2-1; 7 bases map to TRBD1. CDR3 length: 17 residues. V gave up 1 base and J gave up 12 bases; unmatched junction bases: 18. Looked up from germline, CDR1 is LGHNA and CDR2 is YNFKEQ. The CDR3 DNA follows: TGTGCCAGCAGCCAAGGTGGTTTTTGGGTCAGGGGGTCTGGGCAGTTCTTC. It codes for CASSQGGFWVRGSGQFF.

CDR3 amino acids: CASSPKTGELFF. As DNA, the CDR3 is TGTGCCAGCAGCCCTAAGACAGGGGAGCTGTTTTTT. V is TRBV7-3 and J is TRBJ2-2; D gene unclear. Germline CDR1 SGHTA, CDR2 FQGTGA. The CDR3 is 12 amino acids. Deletions cut 5 bases from V and 8 bases from J, with 9 bases between.

This chain uses TRBV11-2 with TRBJ2-1; maybe TRBD2 (5 bases). CDR3 length: 15 amino acids. Trimming left V 7 bases short and J 9 bases short, with 22 bases between. The V gene's germline CDR1 is SGHAT and CDR2 FQNNGV. The CDR3 region is CASTTGFRQLGEQFF. The CDR3 coding sequence is TGTGCCAGCACCACGGGGTTTCGGCAATTAGGTGAGCAGTTCTTC.

In this sample, this clonotype turned up once. V and J are TRBV15 and TRBJ2-2; D is perhaps TRBD2 (6 bases). The CDR3 length is 16 residues. Trimming removed 3 bases at V and 0 bases at J, with 11 bases between. CDR1 and CDR2 (germline): LNHNV, YYDKDF (reference sequence). The DNA for the CDR3 is TGTGCCACCAGCAGTATAAGGGAGGCGAACACCGGGGAGCTGTTTTTT. Its translation is CATSSIREANTGELFF.

This rearrangement joins TRBV15 to TRBJ2-7; TRBD2 matches 10 bases. With V trimmed by 4 bases and J by 3 bases, 6 bases remained unmatched. The germline V gene encodes CDR1 LNHNV and CDR2 YYDKDF (reference sequence). CDR3 length: 15 amino acids. The CDR3 is CATSTRTSGLYEQYF. The CDR3 region has the DNA TGTGCCACCAGCACCCGGACTAGCGGACTCTACGAGCAGTACTTC.

This clonotype was detected ten times or more. This rearrangement joins TRBV6-2 or TRBV6-3 to TRBJ2-5, with TRBD1 matching 8 bases. The CDR3 has 14 amino acids. CDR1 MNHEY and CDR2 SVGEGT come from the germline V gene. V was clipped by 7 bases and J by 5 bases; unmatched bases: 9. The CDR3 DNA reads TGTGCCAGCAACGACTACAGGGGGAAGGAGACCCAGTACTTC. Translating it yields CASNDYRGKETQYF.

The rearrangement links TRBV20-1 to TRBJ1-5; 9 nucleotides align to TRBD1. The CDR3 is made up of 15 amino acids. V shed 0 bases and J 7 bases; nucleotides not matched to a gene: 7. Looked up from germline, CDR1 is DFQATT and CDR2 is SNEGSKA (reference sequence). The CDR3 DNA reads TGCAGTGCTAGAGATATGGGACAGGGAGGCCAGCCCCAGCATTTT. It is translated as CSARDMGQGGQPQHF.

A remark on this clonotype: The junction departs from the called germline gene at one end, perhaps through a read error. This chain joins TRBV7-2 and TRBJ2-5, with D unclear. This CDR3 is built from 13 residues. From germline, CDR1 is SGHTA and CDR2 FQGNSA. The CDR3 DNA sequence: TGTGCCAGCAGCCCCGGGCCTCAAGGGACCCAGTACTTC. This codes for CASSPGPQGTQYF.

This clonotype was found many times. The chain has TRBV7-2 and TRBJ2-7; TRBD2 agrees at 7 bases. CDR1 and CDR2 from the germline V gene are SGHTA and FQGNSA. The CDR3 extends over 16 amino acids. V was clipped by 0 bases and J by 2 bases; unmatched bases: 7. The CDR3 is CASSLAAGVGAYEQYF. The CDR3 DNA follows: TGTGCCAGCAGCTTAGCGGCGGGGGTGGGGGCCTACGAGCAGTACTTC.

This clonotype was observed at least ten times. The V call is TRBV2, the J call TRBJ2-2; 7 nucleotides line up with TRBD1. Germline assignment: CDR1 SNHLY and CDR2 FYNNEI. After removal of 6 bases from V and 6 bases from J, the junction contained 4 bases not matched to a gene. CDR3 length equals 13 residues. CDR3 amino acids: CASRRQGAGELFF. The CDR3, as DNA: TGTGCCAGCAGGAGACAGGGCGCCGGGGAGCTGTTTTTT.

This clonotype was seen a handful of times. The V gene is TRBV4-2, the J gene TRBJ2-1; 15 bases are a match to TRBD2. Looked up from germline, CDR1 is LGHNA and CDR2 is YNFKEQ. The V segment lost 4 bases and the J segment 1 base; nucleotides outside the gene matches: 2. This CDR3 region has 17 residues. The CDR3 is CASSPGTSGRSYNEQFF. CDR3 sequence (DNA): TGTGCCAGCAGCCCTGGGACTAGCGGGAGGTCCTACAATGAGCAGTTCTTC.

About this clonotype itself: Mismatch with germline at one junction end may stem from a read error. The chain couples TRBV6-2 or TRBV6-3 to TRBJ1-1; D is uncertain. This CDR3 is built from 13 residues. The germline gives CDR1 MNHEY, CDR2 SVGEGT. The CDR3 region is CATTDGVNTEASF. Here the CDR3 DNA reads TGTGCCACCACCGACGGGGTGAACACTGAAGCTTCCTTT.

The CDR3 protein is CSGSRSSYEQYF. DNA for the CDR3: TGCAGCGGCTCCAGGAGCTCCTACGAGCAGTACTTC. The chain employs TRBV29-1 and TRBJ2-7, with unresolved D. This CDR3 is built from 12 residues. CDR1 is SQVTM and CDR2 is ANQGSEA in the germline V gene. Trimming removed 7 bases at V and 0 bases at J, with 10 bases between.

This clonotype came up many times. The J gene is TRBJ1-2, the V gene TRBV19, with a weak D call TRBD1 (6 bases). Trimming took off 3 bases at V and 8 bases at J, with 19 bases between the two ends. CDR3 length: 15 residues. The germline gives CDR1 LNHDA, CDR2 SQIVND (reference sequence). CDR3 sequence (DNA): TGTGCCAGTAGTATCCCCCCCCTGACAGGAGGAGGCTACACCTTC. This translates into CASSIPPLTGGGYTF.

Regarding this clonotype: Being one base from a much bigger clone, this may be a read error. V usage is TRBV5-1 and J usage is TRBJ1-1; D uncertain. V shed 4 bases and J shed 1 base, with 11 bases lying between them. The CDR3 is made up of 14 amino acids. The germline gives CDR1 SGHRS, CDR2 YFSETQ. In nucleotides, the CDR3 is TGCGCCAGCAGCCCGTGGGTCAGGAACACTGAAGCTTTCTTT. Translated, it gives CASSPWVRNTEAFF.